This T cell receptor beta chain was captured by sequencing in a study of blood T cells in healthy people across ages. This CDR3 region has 19 residues. From germline, CDR1 is SGHAT and CDR2 FQNNGV. A second PCR of about 7 to 12 cycles used a sample-barcoded 5' primer and a J-beta primer mix. Each cDNA molecule carried a tag from a template-switch adaptor that contained 12 random nucleotides. TCRdb recomputed calls from the 5' RACE reads with MiXCR, one row per CDR3 protein. Found here are roughly 800,000 distinct CDR3 sequences, 20% to 30% of them singletons; the top ten hold under 9.5%. This clonotype appeared a few times. Germline and junction disagree at one end, which may indicate a read error. This sample also belongs to another study, concerning T cells of mothers and their children. As reported in that work: Whatever RNA was extracted went entirely into cDNA synthesis, at roughly 1.5 ug per 15 ul.

This clonotype originated in a boy between 10 and 17 years old in good health. Sequencing was carried out using blood. V gene TRBV11-2 combines with J gene TRBJ2-5; 12 nucleotides match TRBD2. The CDR3 here is CANSLRLAGGLSAEETQYF. CDR3 DNA: TGTGCCAACAGCTTAAGGCTAGCGGGAGGGCTTTCGGCGGAAGAGACCCAGTACTTC.